Listed here are 10 T cell receptor beta chains from one sample, sequenced in a study of T cell responses to AZD1222 COVID-19 vaccine (dated by TCRdb to about 2021). The time point label of this sample denotes: baseline before first vaccination. Libraries were built with the immunoSEQ multiplex PCR assay. The table was pulled from immuneACCESS by TCRdb, which kept in-frame rearrangements only. Such tables lose some clones; where checked, under half of the loss comes from unresolved V genes, and the rest has no known cause. Counted in this sample were 90,000 to 150,000 clones; nearly 90% of them appeared once. The ten largest make up roughly 4.1% of the sample. This specimen consisted of peripheral blood, obtained on day 0 of AZD1222 vaccination. The receptors were gathered from an adult in good health.

CDR3 sequence: CASSQGTDSNQPQHF. CDR3 bases: TGTGCCAGCTCCCAGGGGACGGATAGCAATCAGCCCCAGCATTTT. V and J are TRBV18 and TRBJ1-5; the D gene is possibly TRBD1 (6 bases). V shed 6 bases and J shed 0 bases, with 12 bases lying between them. Germline values: CDR1 KGHSH, CDR2 LQKENI. CDR3 size: 15 residues.

V gene TRBV19 combines with J gene TRBJ2-7, with D perhaps matching TRBD1 or TRBD2 (5 bases each). This CDR3 is 13 amino acids long. The V gene lost 4 bases and the J gene lost 2 bases, with 9 bases spanning the gap. Germline lookup yields CDR1 LNHDA and CDR2 SQIVND (reference sequence). The CDR3 loop reads CASSRDATYEQYF. In DNA, the CDR3 is TGTGCCAGTAGTAGGGACGCAACCTACGAGCAGTACTTC.

V usage is TRBV4-1 and J usage is TRBJ1-5; the D is unclear. V shed 0 bases and J shed 2 bases, with 5 bases lying between them. The CDR3 length is 14 residues. The germline gives CDR1 MGHRA, CDR2 YSYEKL. Here the CDR3 reads CASSQEAGNQPQHF. CDR3 DNA: TGCGCCAGCAGCCAAGAGGCAGGCAATCAGCCCCAGCATTTT.

V gene TRBV19 combines with J gene TRBJ1-1; D perhaps matches TRBD1 (5 bases). The length of the CDR3 is 13 residues. Per the germline V gene, CDR1 is LNHDA and CDR2 is SQIVND (reference sequence). Between the trimmed V and J ends, which lost 9 bases and 2 bases, there was a span of 13 bases. As DNA, the CDR3 is TGTGCCAGCACCAGGGCGGAAAACACTGAAGCTTTCTTT. The encoded protein is CASTRAENTEAFF.

The chain couples TRBV5-1 to TRBJ1-5; no firm D call. Germline lookup yields CDR1 SGHRS and CDR2 YFSETQ. The CDR3 is 13 amino acids. V dropped 0 bases and J dropped 6 bases, with 7 bases sitting between them. The CDR3 region is CASSLGKGQPQHF. CDR3 in DNA: TGCGCCAGCAGCTTGGGTAAGGGTCAGCCCCAGCATTTT.

The V call is TRBV7-9, the J call TRBJ2-1; TRBD2 matches at 11 bases. Germline lookup yields CDR1 SEHNR and CDR2 FQNEAQ (reference sequence). V was clipped by 5 bases and J by 6 bases; unmatched bases: 9. This CDR3 comprises 16 residues. CDR3: CASSALAGGPGNEQFF. CDR3 bases: TGTGCCAGCAGCGCTTTAGCGGGAGGGCCTGGCAATGAGCAGTTCTTC. The whole variable domain, filled in from reference TRBV7-9 and TRBJ2-1, reads DTGVSQNPRHKITKRGQNVTFRCDPISEHNRLYWYRQTLGQGPEFLTYFQNEAQLEKSRLLSDRFSAERPKGSFSTLEIQRTEQGDSAMYLCASSALAGGPGNEQFFGPGTRLTVL.

With respect to this clone: One end of the junction varies from germline; a read error may be responsible. The chain links TRBV7-2 to TRBJ2-7; 11 bases align to TRBD2. Germline CDR1 SGHTA, CDR2 FQGNSA. The CDR3 has 14 amino acids. The CDR3 sequence: CASRLAGGPHEQYF. The DNA for the CDR3 is TGTGCCAGCAGATTAGCGGGGGGGCCGCACGAGCAGTACTTC.

This clone was observed once. The chain has TRBV7-2 and TRBJ2-3, with TRBD2 identical over 8 bases. Germline V gene lookup returns CDR1 SGHTA and CDR2 FQGNSA. V gave up 5 bases and J gave up 2 bases; unmatched junction bases: 9. The CDR3 covers 16 residues. The CDR3 DNA reads TGTGCCAGCAGCCGTCCCACGCGGGGGGCCACAGATACGCAGTATTTT. Translated: CASSRPTRGATDTQYF.

This rearrangement joins TRBV4-1 to TRBJ2-7; D perhaps matches TRBD2 (6 bases). The V and J ends lost 0 bases and 0 bases respectively, with 18 bases between them. The CDR3 runs 18 residues. Germline lookup yields CDR1 MGHRA and CDR2 YSYEKL. The CDR3, as DNA: TGCGCCAGCAGCCAAGATATCGCCCTGGGACTTAGCTCCTACGAGCAGTACTTC. This codes for CASSQDIALGLSSYEQYF.

The chain uses TRBV19 and TRBJ1-1; tentatively, D is TRBD1 (6 bases). This CDR3 comprises 14 residues. The V gene lost 6 bases and the J gene lost 0 bases, with 11 bases spanning the gap. CDR1 LNHDA and CDR2 SQIVND come from the germline V gene (reference sequence). CDR3 DNA: TGTGCCAGTAGCCTACAGGGAATGAACACTGAAGCTTTCTTT. Its translation is CASSLQGMNTEAFF.